This TCR beta chain was profiled in a study of cytomegalovirus exposure and HLA in healthy donors. Study-level results: Further analysis, carried out later, found HLA-associated TCR beta chains more clonally expanded than equally common other chains. Confirmation was obtained in vitro that a few CMV-associated chains are specific for CMV antigens.

Each of the donors was a healthy bone marrow donor. Notes on this clone: What it recognizes is unknown.

PCR amplification relied on 60 Vbeta primers (plus 13 Jbeta primers). Method: immunoSEQ multiplex PCR; TCRdb's copy keeps in-frame clones and lacks some. The table records fewer than 150,000 clones, around 80% of them present only once. V was pared by 4 bases and J by 5 bases, with 8 bases of the junction left unmatched. The germline V gene has CDR1 MGHRA and CDR2 YSYEKL. CDR3 size: 15 residues. This clonotype was sampled from a man between 35 and 55 years old in good health and CMV-seropositive. The chain carries TRBV4-1 and TRBJ2-7, with TRBD1 matching over 10 bases. The source material was PBMCs. CDR3 in DNA: TGCGCCAGCAGCCTTGGGGGACAGGGGATCCACGAGCAGTACTTC. This gives the protein CASSLGGQGIHEQYF.